Shown below are 17 T cell receptor beta chains from a single sample sequenced in a study of response to subunit inactivated influenza vaccine. From the RT-PCR reads, TCRdb called clonotypes with MiXCR, one entry per CDR3 protein. In the table there are about 520,000 distinct CDR3 sequences, roughly 7.6% of which are singletons. Specimen: PBMCs from blood, collected about 24 months after vaccination. The receptors come from a man aged 50 to 75 who received an inactivated influenza vaccine.

Comment on this clonotype: This may stem from a read error, because a much larger clone lies one nucleotide away. J is TRBJ2-3 and V is TRBV5-6; 7 bases map to TRBD1. Per the germline V gene, CDR1 is SGHDT and CDR2 is YYEEEE. The CDR3 spans 13 residues. CDR3 sequence (DNA): TGTGCCAGCAGCACCAACAGGGGTGATACGCGGTATTTT. Its protein is CASSTNRGDTRYF.

This clonotype was detected ten times or more. The chain joins TRBV6-2 or TRBV6-3 to TRBJ2-3, with 7 bases that match TRBD2. The length of the CDR3 is 16 residues. The germline V gene has CDR1 MNHEY and CDR2 SVGEGT. V lost 4 bases, J lost 0 bases, and 7 bases stayed unmatched. CDR3 amino acids: CASSSPRESSTDTQYF. CDR3 DNA sequence: TGTGCCAGCAGTTCCCCGCGGGAGTCTAGCACAGATACGCAGTATTTT.

This clonotype has a handful of counts. The genes are TRBV20-1 and TRBJ2-6, with D possibly matching TRBD1 (6 bases). V was pared by 6 bases and J by 12 bases, with 21 bases between. This CDR3 spans 14 amino acids. The germline V gene encodes CDR1 DFQATT and CDR2 SNEGSKA (reference sequence). The CDR3, as DNA: TGCAGTGCCACGAGAGAGCAGGGGTCCTCCGTCCTGACTTTC. Amino acids: CSATREQGSSVLTF.

This clonotype has ten or more counts. The chain couples TRBV20-1 to TRBJ1-5; D is unresolved. This CDR3 has 14 residues. Per the germline V gene, CDR1 is DFQATT and CDR2 is SNEGSKA (reference sequence). V lost 0 bases and J 0 bases, leaving 6 bases between the germline ends. CDR3 sequence (DNA): TGCAGTGCTAGAGATTCTTATAGCAATCAGCCCCAGCATTTT. Translating it yields CSARDSYSNQPQHF.

This clonotype occurred a few times. This chain connects TRBV20-1 to TRBJ1-6, with D hard to call. The CDR3 sequence is 13 residues long. V lost 5 bases to trimming and J lost 6 bases, with 11 bases between them. Germline-derived CDR1 and CDR2 are DFQATT and SNEGSKA (reference sequence). This CDR3 reads CSAPLSGNSPLHF. The CDR3, as DNA: TGCAGTGCTCCCTTGTCGGGTAATTCACCCCTCCACTTT.

This clonotype was counted ten times or more. V and J are TRBV3-1 and TRBJ1-2, with TRBD1 as a possible D gene (5 bases). This CDR3 has 13 amino acids. Germline-derived CDR1 and CDR2 are LGHDT and YNNKEL (reference sequence). Trimming shortened V by 4 bases and J by 5 bases, and 11 bases separated the two germline ends. The CDR3 sequence is CASSPGTEYGYTF. The CDR3 region has the DNA TGTGCCAGCAGCCCCGGGACCGAATATGGCTACACCTTC.

There are a few counts of this clonotype. The J gene is TRBJ1-6, the V gene TRBV4-1, with a weak D call TRBD1 (5 bases). The CDR3 has 16 amino acids. Germline lookup yields CDR1 MGHRA and CDR2 YSYEKL. Trimming took 0 bases from V and 9 from J, leaving 15 bases between them. In DNA, the CDR3 is TGCGCCAGCAGCCAAGATCCAGAGACAGTCACTTCACCCCTCCACTTT. Protein: CASSQDPETVTSPLHF.

This clonotype appeared a few times. This chain uses TRBV20-1 with TRBJ1-1, with D maybe TRBD1 (6 bases). Per germline, CDR1 DFQATT and CDR2 SNEGSKA (reference sequence). The CDR3 has 14 amino acids. Trimming pared 1 base from V and 1 base from J, leaving 10 bases between. CDR3: CSARGGQSNTEAFF. Here the CDR3 DNA reads TGCAGTGCTAGAGGGGGGCAGTCGAACACTGAAGCTTTCTTT.

As for this clonotype: The junction departs from germline at one end; a sequencing error may be responsible. This chain uses TRBV11-2 with TRBJ2-1; perhaps TRBD2 as D (5 bases). The CDR3 runs to 18 residues. Germline CDR1 SGHAT, CDR2 FQNNGV. The CDR3 spells CACSLPWRSGSSYNEQFF. CDR3 DNA: TGTGCCTGCAGCCTCCCGTGGCGGTCGGGGAGCTCCTACAATGAGCAGTTCTTC.

In nucleotides, the CDR3 is TGTGCCAGCAACCCTTGGAGAAAGGGGACCGGCAATCAGCCCCAGCATTTT. It codes for CASNPWRKGTGNQPQHF. The genes are TRBV28 and TRBJ1-5, with a weak D call TRBD1 (5 bases). V was trimmed by 7 bases and J by 2 bases, leaving 21 bases between them. The V gene's germline CDR1 is MDHEN and CDR2 SYDVKM. This CDR3 has 17 residues.

This clonotype has ten or more counts. The CDR3 loop reads CASSLAFVAEQFF. The CDR3 DNA sequence: TGTGCCAGCAGCTTAGCATTCGTGGCTGAGCAGTTCTTC. This rearrangement joins TRBV7-2 to TRBJ2-1; D ambiguous. The CDR3 runs 13 residues. V gave up 0 bases and J gave up 9 bases, with 9 bases separating them. CDR1 SGHTA and CDR2 FQGNSA come from the germline V gene.

This clonotype turned up a few times. This chain connects TRBV18 to TRBJ2-3; a weak D match, TRBD2 (6 bases). There are 14 residues in the CDR3. Germline lookup yields CDR1 KGHSH and CDR2 LQKENI. V lost 3 bases, J lost 5 bases, and 12 bases lay in between. The CDR3 protein is CASSPVGGEDTQYF. Written as DNA, the CDR3 is TGTGCCAGCTCACCCGTGGGGGGAGAAGATACGCAGTATTTT.

This clonotype appeared a few times. This chain connects TRBV29-1 to TRBJ1-2, with D uncertain. The CDR3 loop spans 13 amino acids. CDR1 SQVTM and CDR2 ANQGSEA come from the germline V gene. V lost 5 bases to trimming and J lost 4 bases, with 14 bases between them. The CDR3: CSVQLDRRYGYTF. The CDR3 DNA is TGCAGCGTTCAATTGGACCGACGCTATGGCTACACCTTC.

A word on this clonotype: Since a much larger clone is just one base distant, this may be a read error. The CDR3 does not close with the conserved phenylalanine or tryptophan, likely indicating a read error. The J gene is TRBJ2-1, the V gene TRBV29-1, with D perhaps TRBD2 (5 bases). The CDR3 runs 10 residues. The germline CDR1 and CDR2 sequences are SQVTM and ANQGSEA. The V end was cut by 5 bases, the J end by 8 bases, with 7 bases between. The CDR3 reads CSVHGDEQFL. For the CDR3, the DNA is TGCAGCGTTCACGGGGATGAGCAGTTCTTA.

This clonotype has a handful of counts. The chain has TRBV29-1 and TRBJ2-1; maybe TRBD1 (5 bases). V dropped 3 bases and J dropped 3 bases, with 12 bases sitting between them. Looked up from germline, CDR1 is SQVTM and CDR2 is ANQGSEA. This CDR3 is built from 14 residues. The CDR3: CSVESTGDYNEQFF. In nucleotides, the CDR3 is TGCAGCGTTGAGAGCACAGGTGACTACAATGAGCAGTTCTTC.

The rearrangement links TRBV7-8 to TRBJ2-7, with TRBD2 matching 12 bases. Trimming took 3 bases from V and 7 from J; bases not matched to a gene: 4. CDR3 length equals 14 residues. CDR1 is SGHVS, CDR2 FQNEAQ, per germline. The CDR3 bases are TGTGCCAGCAGCTTGACTAGCGGGGGTGGTGAGCAGTACTTC. Its protein is CASSLTSGGGEQYF.

This clonotype was found many times. The CDR3 coding sequence is TGCAGCGTCGAAATGTACACGCCTGACAGTTCCTACGAGCAGTACTTC. This gives the protein CSVEMYTPDSSYEQYF. J is TRBJ2-7 and V is TRBV29-1; maybe TRBD1 (5 bases). Germline CDR1 and CDR2: SQVTM and ANQGSEA. The CDR3 runs to 16 residues. Trimming took off 6 bases at V and 1 base at J, with 22 bases between the two ends.